This T cell receptor (beta chain) was sequenced in a study of CD8 T cells in Susac syndrome. Overall study context: Active disease was present in 5 or 6 of the sequenced Susac syndrome patients, and remission in eight or nine. Broader study findings: Clonal expansion did not appear in Susac syndrome CD4+ T cell repertoires.

Both CD4+ and CD8+ T cells were negatively isolated, and TEMRA cells underwent FACS enrichment. V was pared by 4 bases and J by 5 bases, with 7 bases of the junction left unmatched. There are 14 residues in the CDR3. Germline V gene sequence: CDR1 SGHNT, CDR2 YYREEE (reference sequence). The authors reverse transcribed roughly 0.5 to 1 ug RNA with random hexamers. MiXCR, applied by TCRdb to the immunoSEQ multiplex PCR reads, yields one record per CDR3 protein. The sample has around 170,000 distinct CDR3 sequences; 95% are singletons. This clonotype has just one count. The antigen remains undetermined. The sequence was collected from a human donor with Susac syndrome. This chain connects TRBV5-4 to TRBJ1-1, with TRBD1 matching 8 bases. The sequenced sample was CD4+ T cells from PBMCs. The CDR3 here is CASSLQGAKTEAFF. The CDR3 region has the DNA TGTGCCAGCAGCCTGCAGGGGGCTAAGACTGAAGCTTTCTTT.